This T cell receptor (beta chain) stems from a study of blood T cells in healthy people across ages. As for the study in general: About one barcoded beta molecule per two T cells was captured by template switching.

Sample-barcoded 5' priming and a J-beta primer mix drove a second PCR of 7 to 11 cycles. TCRdb re-called the 5' RACE reads with MiXCR, one entry per CDR3 protein. The top ten hold 30% to 40% of the sample, which has 660,000 or so distinct CDR3 sequences, 45% to 65% seen once. This clonotype was seen only a few times. This CDR3 spans 15 amino acids. Germline assignment: CDR1 MNHEY and CDR2 SVGEGT. The junction had 9 bases not matched to a gene; V was cut back by 6 bases and J by 5 bases. This clonotype was sampled from a man in his sixties in good health. Sequenced input: blood. The J gene is TRBJ2-5, the V gene TRBV6-2 or TRBV6-3; 10 nucleotides align to TRBD1. In DNA form, the CDR3 reads TGTGCCAGCAGAACGAGACAGGGGGCCAGGGAGACCCAGTACTTC. It yields the protein CASRTRQGARETQYF.